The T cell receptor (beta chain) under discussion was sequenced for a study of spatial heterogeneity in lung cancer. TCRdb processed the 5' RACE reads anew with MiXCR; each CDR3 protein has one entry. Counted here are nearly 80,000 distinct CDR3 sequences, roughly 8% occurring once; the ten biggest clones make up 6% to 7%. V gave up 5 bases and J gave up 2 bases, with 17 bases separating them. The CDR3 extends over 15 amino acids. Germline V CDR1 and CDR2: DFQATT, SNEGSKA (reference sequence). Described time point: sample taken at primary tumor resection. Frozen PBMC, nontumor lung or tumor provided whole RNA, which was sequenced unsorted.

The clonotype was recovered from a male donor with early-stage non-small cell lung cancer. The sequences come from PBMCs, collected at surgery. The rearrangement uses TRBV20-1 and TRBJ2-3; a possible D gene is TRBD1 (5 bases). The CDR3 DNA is TGCAGTGCTCGGAACCCACAGGTTTCCACAGATACGCAGTATTTT. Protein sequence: CSARNPQVSTDTQYF.